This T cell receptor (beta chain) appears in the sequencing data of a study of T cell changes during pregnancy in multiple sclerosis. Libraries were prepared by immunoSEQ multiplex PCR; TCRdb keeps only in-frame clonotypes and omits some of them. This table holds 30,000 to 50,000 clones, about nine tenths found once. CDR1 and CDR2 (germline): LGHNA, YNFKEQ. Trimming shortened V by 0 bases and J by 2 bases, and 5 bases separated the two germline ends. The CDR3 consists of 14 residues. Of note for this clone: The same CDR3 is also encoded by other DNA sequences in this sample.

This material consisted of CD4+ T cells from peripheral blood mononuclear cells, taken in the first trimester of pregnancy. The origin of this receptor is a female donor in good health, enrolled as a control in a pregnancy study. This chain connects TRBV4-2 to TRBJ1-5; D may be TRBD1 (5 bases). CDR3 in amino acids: CASSQDRGNQPQHF. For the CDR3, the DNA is TGTGCCAGCAGCCAAGACAGGGGCAATCAGCCCCAGCATTTT.